Presented here are 17 T cell receptor beta chains from one specimen sequenced in a study of CD8 T cells in ankylosing spondylitis. Study-wide results and limits: Ankylosing spondylitis blood appeared to carry a characteristic TCR beta motif of several highly homologous variants.

Antigens of these TCRs are unknown. TCRdb itself ran the 5' RACE reads through MiXCR, one entry per CDR3 protein. Found here are about 840,000 distinct CDR3 sequences, 10% to 15% of them singletons; the top ten hold roughly 0.51%. The sequencing input was blood, either unsorted or a sorted T cell fraction (not recorded which). These receptors came from a male donor with ankylosing spondylitis.

This clonotype was detected a few times. V and J are TRBV13 and TRBJ2-3; the match to TRBD2 covers 7 bases. CDR1 is PRHDT and CDR2 is FYEKMQ in the germline V gene (reference sequence). V was clipped by 1 base and J by 0 bases; unmatched bases: 7. CDR3 length equals 17 residues. In DNA form, the CDR3 reads TGTGCCAGCAGCTTAGTTTGGGAGCGGGATAGCACAGATACGCAGTATTTT. Amino acid sequence: CASSLVWERDSTDTQYF. Together with reference TRBV13 and TRBJ2-3, the CDR3 gives the full variable domain: AAGVIQSPRHLIKEKRETATLKCYPIPRHDTVYWYQQGPGQDPQFLISFYEKMQSDKGSIPDRFSAQQFSDYHSELNMSSLELGDSALYFCASSLVWERDSTDTQYFGPGTRLTVL.

V and J are TRBV18 and TRBJ2-7; D ambiguous. The germline CDR1 and CDR2 sequences are KGHSH and LQKENI. This CDR3 is built from 14 residues. V shed 0 bases and J shed 3 bases, with 9 bases lying between them. The CDR3 reads CASSPPTLLYEQYF. In nucleotides, the CDR3 is TGTGCCAGCTCACCACCGACACTCCTCTACGAGCAGTACTTC. Together with reference TRBV18 and TRBJ2-7, the CDR3 gives the full variable domain: NAGVMQNPRHLVRRRGQEARLRCSPMKGHSHVYWYRQLPEEGLKFMVYLQKENIIDESGMPKERFSAEFPKEGPSILRIQQVVRGDSAAYFCASSPPTLLYEQYFGPGTRLTVT.

The rearrangement uses TRBV29-1 and TRBJ2-7; 9 bases are a match to TRBD1. Germline values: CDR1 SQVTM, CDR2 ANQGSEA. The CDR3 runs to 13 residues. After removal of 7 bases from V and 5 bases from J, the junction contained 9 bases not matched to a gene. DNA for the CDR3: TGCAGCGCCGGGGGACAGGGAAGGAACGAGCAGTACTTC. Encoded protein: CSAGGQGRNEQYF.

This clonotype has a count of ten or more. The rearrangement joins TRBV20-1 to TRBJ2-1; TRBD1 agrees at 7 bases. Trimming cost V 2 bases and J 4 bases; bases outside gene matches: 11. This CDR3 spans 16 amino acids. Germline CDR1 is DFQATT and CDR2 is SNEGSKA (reference sequence). CDR3 DNA sequence: TGCAGTGCTAGACACGGGACAGCCAAAACATACAATGAGCAGTTCTTC. Protein product: CSARHGTAKTYNEQFF.

This clonotype was picked up a small number of times. The CDR3 region is CATSDPPIREQFF. The CDR3 coding sequence is TGTGCCACCAGTGACCCCCCCATCAGGGAGCAGTTCTTC. The chain joins TRBV24-1 to TRBJ2-1; no definite D call. V was clipped by 4 bases and J by 10 bases, with 13 bases between them. Germline CDR1 is KGHDR and CDR2 is SFDVKD. The length of the CDR3 is 13 residues.

The sample holds a few counts of this clonotype. V is TRBV20-1 and J is TRBJ1-1; D might be TRBD1 (5 bases). Germline CDR1 is DFQATT and CDR2 is SNEGSKA (reference sequence). The CDR3 is made up of 15 amino acids. Between the trimmed V and J ends, which lost 2 bases and 0 bases, there was a span of 13 bases. CDR3 sequence reads: CSARRQPVMNTEAFF. The CDR3 coding sequence is TGCAGTGCTAGACGACAGCCTGTTATGAACACTGAAGCTTTCTTT.

The V and J genes are TRBV19 and TRBJ2-1; D remains unclear. CDR1 and CDR2 (germline): LNHDA, SQIVND (reference sequence). This CDR3 has 16 amino acids. The V gene lost 6 bases and the J gene lost 4 bases, with 19 bases spanning the gap. Here the CDR3 reads CASRGSRAAQYNEQFF. The CDR3 DNA reads as TGTGCCAGTAGAGGTAGTAGGGCAGCCCAATACAATGAGCAGTTCTTC.

This clonotype was picked up a small number of times. The chain carries TRBV20-1 and TRBJ1-1; D possibly corresponds to TRBD1 (5 bases). The CDR3 runs to 13 residues. Germline loops: CDR1 DFQATT, CDR2 SNEGSKA (reference sequence). With 3 bases removed from V and 3 bases from J, the gap between germline ends came to 11 bases. CDR3 residues: CSARGGTYTEAFF. The CDR3 DNA reads as TGCAGTGCTAGGGGGGGGACGTACACTGAAGCTTTCTTT.

This clonotype was found once. In nucleotides, the CDR3 is TGTGCCAGCAGCCCCCCCTCGTGGGGGGGGCCCCAAGAGACCCAGTACTTC. Its translation: CASSPPSWGGPQETQYF. This rearrangement joins TRBV11-1 to TRBJ2-5; weak D call: TRBD2 (7 bases). The V end lost 5 bases, the J end lost 1 base, and 20 bases lay between the germline ends. Looked up from germline, CDR1 is SGHAT and CDR2 is FQDESV (reference sequence). There are 17 residues in the CDR3. Full variable domain (rest looked up from reference TRBV11-1 and TRBJ2-5): EAEVAQSPRYKITEKSQAVAFWCDPISGHATLYWYRQILGQGPELLVQFQDESVVDDSQLPKDRFSAERLKGVDSTLKIQPAELGDSAMYLCASSPPSWGGPQETQYFGPGTRLLVL.

The rearrangement uses TRBV10-1 and TRBJ2-2; TRBD2 agrees at 8 bases. CDR1 is WNHNN, CDR2 SYGVQD, per germline (reference sequence). J was trimmed by 4 bases and V by 3 bases; bases with no gene match: 10. The CDR3 is 17 residues long. CDR3 in DNA: TGCGCCAGCAGTGACCCCCTGACTAGCGCAAGCACCGGGGAGCTGTTTTTT. It encodes CASSDPLTSASTGELFF.

In this sample, this clonotype turned up a few times. This rearrangement joins TRBV11-1 to TRBJ1-1; 12 bases fit TRBD1. V was pared by 4 bases and J by 2 bases, with 8 bases of the junction left unmatched. Germline assignment: CDR1 SGHAT and CDR2 FQDESV (reference sequence). CDR3 size: 17 residues. CDR3 bases: TGTGCCAGCAGCTCAGGGACAGGGGGCCTTCCTAACACTGAAGCTTTCTTT. Its protein is CASSSGTGGLPNTEAFF.

A few counts support this clonotype. The gene calls are TRBV6-5 and TRBJ2-7; 9 nucleotides agree with TRBD2. With V trimmed by 1 base and J by 0 bases, 10 bases remained unmatched. Per the germline V gene, CDR1 is MNHEY and CDR2 is SVGAGI. The CDR3 contains 18 residues. CDR3 protein: CASSYLAPSGMSSYEQYF. The CDR3 nucleotides read TGTGCCAGCAGTTACTTGGCCCCTAGCGGGATGAGCTCCTACGAGCAGTACTTC.

This clonotype was found a few times. The V gene is TRBV12-3 or TRBV12-4, the J gene TRBJ2-6; D unclear. This CDR3 is built from 15 residues. Trimming took 7 bases from V and 0 from J, leaving 10 bases between them. CDR3 bases: TGTGCCAGCAACGTTTGGTACTCTGGGGCCAACGTCCTGACTTTC. The encoded protein is CASNVWYSGANVLTF.

This clonotype was detected only a few times. This chain uses TRBV11-2 with TRBJ2-1; D could derive from TRBD1 or TRBD2 (7 bases each). There are 18 residues in the CDR3. Germline loops: CDR1 SGHAT, CDR2 FQNNGV. Trimming took 4 bases from V and 0 from J, leaving 19 bases between them. The CDR3 DNA sequence: TGTGCCAGCAGCTCCAGGGGGGGTCGCGGGTTCTCCTACAATGAGCAGTTCTTC. This encodes CASSSRGGRGFSYNEQFF.

The chain has TRBV5-5 and TRBJ1-1; tentative D call: TRBD1 (5 bases). The germline V and J ends were trimmed by 4 bases and 0 bases, with 13 bases remaining between them. The CDR3 totals 15 residues. Germline V CDR1 and CDR2: SGHKS, YYEKEE (reference sequence). CDR3 bases: TGTGCCAGCAGCCGTTACTCAGGGTTGAACACTGAAGCTTTCTTT. Translating it yields CASSRYSGLNTEAFF.

V gene TRBV4-3 combines with J gene TRBJ1-5; no reliable D call. CDR1 is LGHNA and CDR2 is YSLEER in the germline V gene. This CDR3 is 15 amino acids long. V was cut by 4 bases and J by 0 bases, with 10 bases left in between. CDR3 in DNA: TGCGCCAGCAGCCGCGGACTGAATAGCAATCAGCCCCAGCATTTT. As protein: CASSRGLNSNQPQHF.

This clonotype was observed a handful of times. The rearrangement joins TRBV28 to TRBJ1-5; D is unclear. The CDR3 spans 15 residues. CDR1 and CDR2 (germline): MDHEN, SYDVKM. Trimming stripped 5 bases from V and 3 bases from J, with 14 bases between. CDR3: CASSPYRQTNQPQHF. The CDR3 DNA follows: TGTGCCAGCAGTCCCTACCGACAAACCAATCAGCCCCAGCATTTT.